This T cell receptor beta chain was retrieved from a study of CXCR3-negative and CXCR3-positive naive CD8 T cells. Study conclusions and caveats: Sequencing showed both naive subsets with comparably high diversity, and memory CD8+ cells much lower. Similar TRBV-TRBJ gene usage was seen in naive CXCR3-negative and CXCR3-positive cells, but not in memory cells. Across naive subsets, surface CD5 expression was comparable, and TCR strength was inferred from properties of the TRB CDR3.

Through 5' RACE with UMI labels, the TRB cDNA libraries were prepared. TCRdb reprocessed the 5' RACE reads; each CDR3 protein has one entry and no DNA is given. Its listing shows roughly 48,000 distinct CDR3 sequences. Each CD8+ T cell subset was flow-sorted in triplicate. Every sort contained 250,000 to 300,000 cells. Germline V gene data show CDR1 as SGHRS and CDR2 as YFSETQ. The CDR3 has 15 amino acids. Concerning this clonotype itself: No antigen is known for it.

The source of this sequence is a human donor in good health. Some clones in this sample may be carry-over from other donors' samples. Sequencing input: memory CD8+ T cells from blood. The chain recombines TRBV5-1 with TRBJ2-7. The CDR3 sequence: CASSLIAGAYYEQYF.